A selection of T cell receptor beta chains follows, all from one sample in a study of a mutant IDH1 vaccine in newly diagnosed glioma. TCRdb's table, derived via immunoSEQ multiplex PCR, lists solely in-frame clones and lacks some. The sample lists 30,000 to 40,000 clones, roughly 78% occurring once. Their antigens are not known. Here the sequenced sample was PBMCs, taken from a glioma patient whose treatment included an IDH1 peptide vaccine. These receptors were obtained from a man aged 40-49 years with glioma. Some clones in this sample may be carry-over from other donors' samples. CDR3s include the opening cysteine and the closing phenylalanine or tryptophan. A D gene is named only where the DNA matches it firmly.

D | J | V | DNA | CDR3
TRBD1 | TRBJ1-1 | TRBV27 | TGTGCCAGCAGTTTATCCCAGGGGGCTGCGCCGGGGGACACTGAAGCTTTCTTT | CASSLSQGAAPGDTEAFF
NA | TRBJ1-1 | TRBV6-5 | TGTGCCAGCAGTTACCCCCGGGGCACTGAAGCTTTCTTT | CASSYPRGTEAFF
TRBD1 | TRBJ1-5 | TRBV6-4 | TGTGCCAGCAGTGACGGGACAGGGGGTCAGCCCCAGCATTTT | CASSDGTGGQPQHF
NA | TRBJ2-1 | TRBV19 | TGTGCCAGTAGCCAGGGAACTTACAATGAGCAGTTCTTC | CASSQGTYNEQFF
NA | TRBJ2-6 | TRBV7-9 | TGTGCCAGCAGCGCCGAACAGGGATTCGATCACACTGGGGCCAACGTCCTGACTTTC | CASSAEQGFDHTGANVLTF
NA | TRBJ2-7 | TRBV18 | TGTGCCAGCTCCTCGGGCATTCGTTCCTACGAGCAGTACTTC | CASSSGIRSYEQYF
NA | TRBJ1-2 | TRBV21-1 | TGTGCCACCCCTGGGAGGGGTATGAGGAATGGCTACACCTTC | CATPGRGMRNGYTF
NA | TRBJ1-1 | TRBV5-1 | TGCGCCAGCAGCTTGGGGCCGACGAACACTGAAGCTTTCTTT | CASSLGPTNTEAFF
TRBD1 | TRBJ1-1 | TRBV7-9 | TGTGCCAGCAGACAATACAGGGGGATGAACACTGAAGCTTTCTTT | CASRQYRGMNTEAFF
NA | TRBJ2-5 | TRBV5-1 | TGCGCCAGCAGCTCGTTGTCTCGGGGGCGACCAGAGACCCAGTACTTC | CASSSLSRGRPETQYF